Listed below are T cell receptor beta chains from one sample, sequenced in a study of untreated major depressive disorder. TCRdb's table, derived via immunoSEQ multiplex PCR, lists solely in-frame clones and lacks some. The table includes roughly 17,000 clones, approximately 92% detected once. The sequencing sample was made of CD4+ T cells from PBMCs. These receptors all come from a middle-aged woman with major depressive disorder. The CDR3 runs from the conserved cysteine through the conserved F or W. Fields, in order: V gene, D gene, J gene, clone size, CDR3 DNA, CDR3 protein. The D gene is left open where the match is weak. Clone size is given for some rows only: seen once, a few or many times, or a class if the clone is expanded.

>TRBV5-1|-|TRBJ1-2|-
TGCGCCAGCAGCTTGGCCCATAAAGATGGCTACACCTTC
CASSLAHKDGYTF
>TRBV18|TRBD1|TRBJ1-1|-
TGTGCCAGCTCCCTTCTGGGACAGGCGAACACTGAAGCTTTCTTT
CASSLLGQANTEAFF
>TRBV6-5|-|TRBJ1-1|-
TGTGCCAGCATCTCCAGATGGCCAGGGCGAACTGAAGCTTTCTTT
CASISRWPGRTEAFF
>TRBV4-1|TRBD1|TRBJ1-2|-
TGCGCCAGCAGCCCGGGACAGGGAAACTATGGCTACACCTTC
CASSPGQGNYGYTF
>TRBV18|-|TRBJ1-2|-
TGTGCCAGCTCACCAGGGGGGACCGACGCCTATGGCTACACCTTC
CASSPGGTDAYGYTF
>TRBV30|TRBD1|TRBJ2-4|once
TGTGCCTGGGGACAGGGAGAAAACATTCAGTACTTC
CAWGQGENIQYF
>TRBV5-4|TRBD1|TRBJ1-2|-
TGTGCCAGCGGTTACAGGGACAGGATGAGTGGCTACACCTTC
CASGYRDRMSGYTF
>TRBV10-2|-|TRBJ2-2|-
TGCGCCAGCAGTACCAGAGAAACCGGGGAGCTGTTTTTT
CASSTRETGELFF
>TRBV6-1|-|TRBJ1-1|-
TGTGCCAGCAGTTGGGGACAGAACACTGAAGCTTTCTTT
CASSWGQNTEAFF
>TRBV6-5|-|TRBJ2-3|-
TGTGCCAGCAGTTACCGGGGTCGGGCAGCAGATACGCAGTATTTT
CASSYRGRAADTQYF
>TRBV5-1|TRBD1|TRBJ1-6|-
TGCGCCAGCAGCTTGCCGGGACAGGAAAATTCACCCCTCCACTTT
CASSLPGQENSPLHF
>TRBV2|TRBD1|TRBJ1-1|-
TGTGCCAGCGGACAACAGGGGCGGAACACTGAAGCTTTCTTT
CASGQQGRNTEAFF
>TRBV6-6|-|TRBJ2-3|-
TGTGCCAGCAGTTACGGTGCAGGGGGGCGTTTAGATACGCAGTATTTT
CASSYGAGGRLDTQYF
>TRBV11-1|TRBD1|TRBJ1-1|-
TGTGCCAGCAGCTTAGTTTGGACAGGGAACACTGAAGCTTTCTTT
CASSLVWTGNTEAFF
>TRBV29-1|TRBD1|TRBJ2-3|-
TGCAGCGTTCTACGGGACAGGGGCAGCTTTACACGGGATACGCAGTATTTT
CSVLRDRGSFTRDTQYF
>TRBV7-3|-|TRBJ1-1|-
TGTGCCAGCAGCTTAAGTCCAGCGAACACTGAAGCTTTCTTT
CASSLSPANTEAFF
>TRBV2|TRBD1|TRBJ1-5|few
TGTGCCAGCACTCAAGACAGGGGAAGCAATCAGCCCCAGCATTTT
CASTQDRGSNQPQHF
>TRBV2|TRBD1|TRBJ2-2|few
TGTGCCAGCAGTGAAGGGACAGGGGGCTTTGGGGAGCTGTTTTTT
CASSEGTGGFGELFF
>TRBV5-1|TRBD1|TRBJ1-6|-
TGCGCCAGCAGCTGGGAGGGACAGGGTACTTCTTCACCCCTCCACTTT
CASSWEGQGTSSPLHF
>TRBV6-5|-|TRBJ1-1|-
TGTGCCAGCAGTTACTCGATGGGTAACACTGAAGCTTTCTTT
CASSYSMGNTEAFF
>TRBV5-4|-|TRBJ2-1|-
TGTGCCAGCAGTTGGGACTACAATGAGCAGTTCTTC
CASSWDYNEQFF
>TRBV29-1|TRBD2|TRBJ2-3|few
TGCAGCGCGGAATCCAGCGGGGGCTCAGATACGCAGTATTTT
CSAESSGGSDTQYF
>TRBV6-5|-|TRBJ1-2|-
TGTGCCAGCAGTGACGGCCGTGGCTACACCTTC
CASSDGRGYTF
>TRBV30|-|TRBJ1-3|-
TGTGCCTGGAGTCTTCAGGGTCGTGGAAACACCATATATTTT
CAWSLQGRGNTIYF
>TRBV18|-|TRBJ1-1|-
TGTGCCAGCTCAACCAATCAGGGGAACACTGAAGCTTTCTTT
CASSTNQGNTEAFF
>TRBV6-5|-|TRBJ1-2|-
TGTGCCAGCAGGGGGAGCCTCCGGTATGGCTACACCTTC
CASRGSLRYGYTF